A single sample gave rise to the 8 T cell receptor beta chains below, sequenced in a study of blood T cell repertoires in COVID-19. Only in-frame clones appear in the TCRdb table, and some are missing; sequencing was by immunoSEQ multiplex PCR. This sample has over 350,000 clones, with approximately 90% found just once. Input material: PBMCs or T cells enriched from blood (not recorded which). The source of these receptors is a young woman with acute COVID-19.

The rearrangement uses TRBV6-5 and TRBJ2-7; 7 positions match TRBD1. V lost 7 bases, J lost 0 bases, and 9 bases stayed unmatched. Germline CDR1 is MNHEY and CDR2 is SVGAGI. There are 15 residues in the CDR3. The chain's CDR3 is CASTRDSSPSYEQYF. The CDR3 nucleotides read TGTGCCAGCACCCGGGACAGTTCACCCTCCTACGAGCAGTACTTC.

J is TRBJ2-1 and V is TRBV9, with TRBD1 matching over 7 bases. Losses at the gene ends were 7 bases for V and 7 bases for J; bases not matched to a gene: 14. There are 15 residues in the CDR3. Germline values: CDR1 SGDLS, CDR2 YYNGEE. This CDR3 reads CASETGAAITNEQFF. DNA of the CDR3: TGTGCCAGCGAAACAGGGGCCGCAATTACTAATGAGCAGTTCTTC.

This clone turned up a few times. The chain employs TRBV27 and TRBJ1-5, with 7 bases aligning to TRBD1. Germline assignment: CDR1 MNHEY and CDR2 SMNVEV (reference sequence). Germline trimming cut 5 bases from V and 9 bases from J; bases unmatched to any gene: 22. The length of the CDR3 is 18 residues. CDR3 region: CASSPQPRTGKSLRPQHF. As DNA, the CDR3 is TGTGCCAGCAGTCCTCAACCCCGGACAGGCAAATCCTTGCGGCCCCAGCATTTT.

This clone was seen once. The rearrangement links TRBV7-2 to TRBJ1-1; D unclear. CDR3 length equals 14 residues. CDR1 and CDR2 from the germline V gene are SGHTA and FQGNSA. Trimming took 0 bases from V and 0 from J, leaving 5 bases between them. CDR3 nucleotide sequence: TGTGCCAGCAGCTTAGCACAGCTGAACACTGAAGCTTTCTTT. Its protein product is CASSLAQLNTEAFF.

This clone was detected once. J is TRBJ2-6 and V is TRBV9; the D is unclear. Germline assignment: CDR1 SGDLS and CDR2 YYNGEE. The CDR3 totals 15 residues. The ends were cut back, 0 bases at V and 2 bases at J, with 6 bases in the middle. The CDR3 sequence is CASSVVAAGANVLTF. CDR3 nucleotide sequence: TGTGCCAGCAGCGTAGTAGCCGCTGGGGCCAACGTCCTGACTTTC.

This clone has just one count. V is TRBV9 and J is TRBJ2-5, with 8 bases lining up with TRBD2. Germline V gene lookup returns CDR1 SGDLS and CDR2 YYNGEE. The CDR3 is made up of 16 amino acids. V lost 0 bases to trimming and J lost 5 bases; unmatched junction nucleotides: 9. CDR3: CASSVGFGGAYETQYF. The CDR3 DNA follows: TGTGCCAGCAGCGTAGGATTCGGGGGGGCCTACGAGACCCAGTACTTC.

The rearrangement uses TRBV4-3 and TRBJ1-1, with D tentatively TRBD1 (6 bases). The CDR3 spans 14 residues. The V gene's germline CDR1 is LGHNA and CDR2 YSLEER. V was trimmed by 1 base and J by 4 bases, leaving 10 bases between them. CDR3 in DNA: TGCGCCAGCAGCCAAGGGGGAGGGGGCACTGAAGCTTTCTTT. It translates to CASSQGGGGTEAFF.

The V and J genes are TRBV5-5 and TRBJ2-7, with 9 bases fitting TRBD2. The ends lost 2 bases at V and 5 bases at J; junction bases unmatched: 5. This CDR3 is built from 14 residues. Germline assignment: CDR1 SGHKS and CDR2 YYEKEE (reference sequence). The CDR3 is CASSLRLAGNEQYF. CDR3 DNA sequence: TGTGCCAGCAGCTTACGTCTAGCGGGGAACGAGCAGTACTTC.